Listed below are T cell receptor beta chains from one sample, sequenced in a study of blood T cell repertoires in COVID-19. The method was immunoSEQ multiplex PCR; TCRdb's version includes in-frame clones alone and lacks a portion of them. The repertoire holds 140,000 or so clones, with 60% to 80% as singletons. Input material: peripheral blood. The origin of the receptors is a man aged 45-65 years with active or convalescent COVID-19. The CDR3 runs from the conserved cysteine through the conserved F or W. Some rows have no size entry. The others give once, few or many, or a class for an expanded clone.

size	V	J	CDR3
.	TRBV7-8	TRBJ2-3	CARGGGSTDTQYF
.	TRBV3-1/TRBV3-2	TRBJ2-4	CASSQASSGSISRNIQYF
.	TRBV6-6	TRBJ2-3	CASSYGTSGTPDTQYF
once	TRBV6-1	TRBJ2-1	CASSDRGEAGVDNEQFF
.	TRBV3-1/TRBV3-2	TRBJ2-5	CASSRERQETQYF
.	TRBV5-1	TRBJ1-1	CASSLAQGSTEAFF
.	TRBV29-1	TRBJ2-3	CSVTDSGTDTQYF
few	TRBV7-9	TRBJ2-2	CASTQGPSRGNTGELFF
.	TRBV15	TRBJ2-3	CATSRGVGAGGPIHTQYF
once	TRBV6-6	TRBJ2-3	CASSAGLTSTDTQYF
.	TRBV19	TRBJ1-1	CASRPDRLRTEAFF
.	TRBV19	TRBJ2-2	CASLAGYTGELFF
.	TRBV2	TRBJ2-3	CALTGAGGDTQYF
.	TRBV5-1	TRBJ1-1	CASSWSWGAAEAFF
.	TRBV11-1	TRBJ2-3	CASSLIATSTDTQYF
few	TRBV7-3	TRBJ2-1	CASSSVEGGNEQFF
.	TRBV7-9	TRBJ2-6	CASSFDLGFGANVLTF
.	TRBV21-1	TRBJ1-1	CASSKFRLGQGPAFF
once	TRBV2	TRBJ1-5	CASRNRQGVNQPQHF
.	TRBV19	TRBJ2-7	CASSIGQGRRSYEQYF
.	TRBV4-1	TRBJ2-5	CASSQDSGGKGLETQYF
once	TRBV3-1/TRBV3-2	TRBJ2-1	CASSPNANEQFF
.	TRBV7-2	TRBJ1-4	CASSLEGAIEKLFF
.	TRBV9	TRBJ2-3	CASSTYEGLADTDTQYF
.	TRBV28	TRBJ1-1	CASSRQGRWTEAFF
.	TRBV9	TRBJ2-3	CASSVVRGRTDTQYF
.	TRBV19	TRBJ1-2	CASSIETRREVNGYTF
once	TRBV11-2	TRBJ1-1	CAIGGGENTEAFF
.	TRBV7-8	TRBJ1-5	CASSSTRRNQPQHF
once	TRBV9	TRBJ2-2	CASCPLQGGPPGELFF
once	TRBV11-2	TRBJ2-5	CASSLSLQGRETQYF